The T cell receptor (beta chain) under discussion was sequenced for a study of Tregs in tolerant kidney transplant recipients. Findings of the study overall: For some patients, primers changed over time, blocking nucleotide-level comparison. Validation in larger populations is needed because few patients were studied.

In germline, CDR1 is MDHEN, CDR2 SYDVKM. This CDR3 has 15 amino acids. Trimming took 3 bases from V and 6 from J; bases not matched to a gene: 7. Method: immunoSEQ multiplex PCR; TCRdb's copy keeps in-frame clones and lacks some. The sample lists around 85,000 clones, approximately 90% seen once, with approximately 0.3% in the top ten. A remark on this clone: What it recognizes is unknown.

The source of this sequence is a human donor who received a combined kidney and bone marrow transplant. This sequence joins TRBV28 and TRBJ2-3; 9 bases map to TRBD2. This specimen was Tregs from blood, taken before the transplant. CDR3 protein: CASSFPAGGLDTQYF. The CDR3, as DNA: TGTGCCAGCAGTTTCCCGGCGGGAGGGCTGGATACGCAGTATTTT.